Listed below are T cell receptor beta chains from one sample, sequenced in a study of cytomegalovirus exposure and HLA in healthy donors. Some clones are missing from TCRdb's copy, which holds only in-frame ones; the method was immunoSEQ multiplex PCR. The table includes around 130,000 clones, approximately 57% detected once. The sample comprised PBMCs. These receptors all stem from a male donor in good health and CMV-seronegative. Both conserved end residues are part of each CDR3. The D gene is left open where the match is weak. Clone size is given for some rows only: seen once, a few or many times, or a class if the clone is expanded.

>NA|NA|TRBV5-4|TRBJ1-6
TGTGCCAGCAGCTTAGGAGGGAATAATTCACCCCTCCACTTT
CASSLGGNNSPLHF
>NA|NA|TRBV4-1|TRBJ2-3
TGCGCCAGCAGCCAATTTGAGCCAGGGAGGTCCACAGATACGCAGTATTTT
CASSQFEPGRSTDTQYF
>TRBD1|NA|TRBV7-3|TRBJ2-2
TGTGCCAGCAGCTTAAACAGGGGGCCGGTCACCGGGGAGCTGTTTTTT
CASSLNRGPVTGELFF
>TRBD2|NA|TRBV2|TRBJ2-1
TGTGCCAGCAGTGGGACTAGCGGGGGGAATAATGAGCAGTTCTTC
CASSGTSGGNNEQFF
>TRBD2|NA|TRBV6-1|TRBJ2-1
TGTGCCAGCAGTGAGGGTAGCGGGGGGGCCTCCCACAATGAGCAGTTCTTC
CASSEGSGGASHNEQFF
>NA|once|TRBV12-2|TRBJ1-5
TGTGCAAGTCGCTTAGCCCTGAGGCATTTT
CASRLALRHF
>NA|NA|TRBV5-5|TRBJ2-7
TGTGCCAGCAGCTCGGTCGGGGGGCGCGGCGAGCAGTACTTC
CASSSVGGRGEQYF
>TRBD1|NA|TRBV30|TRBJ1-1
TGTGCCTTGGCCGGGACAGGGGGTAATCGGGGTGAAGCTTTCTTT
CALAGTGGNRGEAFF
>TRBD1|few|TRBV28|TRBJ1-2
TGTGCCAGCAGTTTTGGACAGGGGTATGGCTACACCTTC
CASSFGQGYGYTF
>TRBD1|once|TRBV9|TRBJ2-1
TGTGCCAGCAGCGTTTCCGGGACAGGGGGTTTTAGTGAGCAGTTCTTC
CASSVSGTGGFSEQFF
>TRBD1|NA|TRBV19|TRBJ2-7
TGTGCCAGTAGTATAACGCAGGGGGCTCGGGACGAGCAGTACTTC
CASSITQGARDEQYF
>TRBD2|few|TRBV5-4|TRBJ2-2
TGTGCCAGCAGCTTGGGCGGGGGGGCTGGGGCCGGGGAGCTGTTTTTT
CASSLGGGAGAGELFF
>NA|NA|TRBV29-1|TRBJ1-1
TGCAGCGTTAATCGGGGGGGGCTGAACACTGAAGCTTTCTTT
CSVNRGGLNTEAFF
>NA|many|TRBV14|TRBJ2-3
TGTGCCAGCAGCCAGGCAGGGGTAGATACGCAGTATTTT
CASSQAGVDTQYF
>NA|NA|TRBV19|TRBJ2-2
TGTGCCACCTCGTATTTTGGCAGTCAAACCGGGGAGCTGTTTTTT
CATSYFGSQTGELFF
>TRBD1|few|TRBV5-6|TRBJ2-7
TGTGCCAGCAGCTGGACAGGGTTACCCTACGAGCAGTACTTC
CASSWTGLPYEQYF
>TRBD1|NA|TRBV5-1|TRBJ1-2
TGCGCCAGCAGCCGAAGACAGGGGGAGTATGGCTACACCTTC
CASSRRQGEYGYTF
>TRBD1|few|TRBV27|TRBJ2-7
TGTGCCAGCAGTGGAGGGACAGGGGGCGGGTCCTACGAGCAGTACTTC
CASSGGTGGGSYEQYF
>NA|few|TRBV6-5|TRBJ1-2
TGTGCCAGCAGTTCACAGAACTATGGCTACACCTTC
CASSSQNYGYTF
>NA|NA|TRBV9|TRBJ1-2
TGTGCCAGCAGCGCCGGCGAGCGAGCCTTATACACCTTC
CASSAGERALYTF
>TRBD1|NA|TRBV5-4|TRBJ1-1
TGTGCCAGCAGCTTGGAACAGGGGATTATCTCTGAAGCTTTCTTT
CASSLEQGIISEAFF
>NA|NA|TRBV5-1|TRBJ2-3
TGCGCCAGCAGCTTATTGGGCCTGGACACAGATACGCAGTATTTT
CASSLLGLDTDTQYF
>TRBD1|NA|TRBV10-3|TRBJ1-5
TGTGCCATCAGCGCCGGGACAGGGGACAATCAGCCCCAGCATTTT
CAISAGTGDNQPQHF
>NA|NA|TRBV5-3|TRBJ2-3
TGTGCCCGATCCCCCTTGCGGGGCCCTAGCACAGATACGCAGTATTTT
CARSPLRGPSTDTQYF
>TRBD1|few|TRBV6-4|TRBJ2-7
TGTGCCAGCAGTCGGGGACAGGGGCCTTCCTACGAGCAGTACTTC
CASSRGQGPSYEQYF
>TRBD1|NA|TRBV6-1|TRBJ2-1
TGTGCCAGCAGCCACACAGGGGGCGGTGGCAATGAGCAGTTCTTC
CASSHTGGGGNEQFF
>NA|NA|TRBV29-1|TRBJ1-2
TGCAGCGTGGACAGCTCCAACTATGGCTACACCTTC
CSVDSSNYGYTF
>NA|NA|TRBV5-4|TRBJ1-1
TGTGCCAGCAGCCCCGGTGCGGGGGGCGCGTACAAGACTGAAGCTTTCTTT
CASSPGAGGAYKTEAFF
>NA|few|TRBV5-4|TRBJ1-1
TGTGCCAGCAGTCCTATGACTATGAACACTGAAGCTTTCTTT
CASSPMTMNTEAFF
>TRBD1|NA|TRBV5-1|TRBJ1-1
TGCGCCACCCATAGGACAGGGGGCACTAACACTGAAGCTTTCTTT
CATHRTGGTNTEAFF
>NA|few|TRBV5-5|TRBJ1-1
TGTGCCAGCAGCTTTGACAGTCCCACTGAAGCTTTCTTT
CASSFDSPTEAFF
>TRBD1|NA|TRBV9|TRBJ1-1
TGTGCCAGCAGCGTAGAGACAGGGAGAGCGGCTGAAGCTTTCTTT
CASSVETGRAAEAFF
>TRBD2|NA|TRBV27|TRBJ2-7
TGTGCCAGCAGTTTACAGACTGGGACTAGCGGGTCCTACGAGCAGTACTTC
CASSLQTGTSGSYEQYF
>NA|NA|TRBV5-1|TRBJ1-6
TGCGCCAGCAGCTTGGCAGGGAACAGTTCACCCCTCCACTTT
CASSLAGNSSPLHF
>TRBD1|NA|TRBV5-1|TRBJ2-5
TGCGCCAGCGATAGCACAGGGACAGGACCCCAAGAGACCCAGTACTTC
CASDSTGTGPQETQYF
>NA|NA|TRBV6-5|TRBJ1-2
TGTGCCAGCAGTTACTCGAGGGTTGGAAACAACAAGGGCTACACCTTC
CASSYSRVGNNKGYTF
>NA|NA|TRBV7-9|TRBJ1-1
TGTGCCAGCAGCTTTGGGGTTGGGGGGGGAAGTAAGGCTTTCTTT
CASSFGVGGGSKAFF
>TRBD2|NA|TRBV9|TRBJ2-7
TGTGCCAGCAGCGTATTTTATCGCGCGGGGGGTCGATTAGCCTCCTACGAGCAGTACTTC
CASSVFYRAGGRLASYEQYF
>NA|NA|TRBV9|TRBJ2-7
TGTGCCAGCAGCGTAGGATTCGGGGGGCCGTACGAGCAGTACTTC
CASSVGFGGPYEQYF
>NA|NA|TRBV5-1|TRBJ1-1
TGCGCCAGCAGCTTGGCGGCAGGGATTGACACTGAAGCTTTCTTT
CASSLAAGIDTEAFF
>NA|NA|TRBV28|TRBJ2-2
TGTGCCAGCAACTCCCCAGGGCAGTTGTTTTTT
CASNSPGQLFF
>NA|NA|TRBV5-4|TRBJ2-7
TGTGCCAGCAGCTTCGCCCTCGGGACACGGACCTACGAGCAGTACTTC
CASSFALGTRTYEQYF
>NA|NA|TRBV11-3|TRBJ2-1
TGTGCCAGCAGCTTTAACTCCTACAATGAGCAGTTCTTC
CASSFNSYNEQFF
>NA|NA|TRBV6-4|TRBJ2-3
TGTGCCAGCAGTGAACGTGGAGGAACTAGCACAGATACGCAGTATTTT
CASSERGGTSTDTQYF
>NA|NA|TRBV6-1|TRBJ1-4
TGTGCCAGCAGTGAAGGGCACGTTAATGAAAAACTGTTTTTT
CASSEGHVNEKLFF
>TRBD2|once|TRBV27|TRBJ2-3
TGTGCCAGCAGTTTATCACTAGCGGGGAGGGCAGATACGCAGTATTTT
CASSLSLAGRADTQYF
>NA|NA|TRBV7-9|TRBJ2-2
TGTGCCAGCAGCTTAGCGGGGGCCTCGAGGACCGGGGAGCTGTTTTTT
CASSLAGASRTGELFF
>TRBD1|NA|TRBV5-1|TRBJ2-6
TGCGCCAGCAGCTGGAGAGTGCCAGGGGGCTCTGGGGCCAACGTCCTGACTTTC
CASSWRVPGGSGANVLTF